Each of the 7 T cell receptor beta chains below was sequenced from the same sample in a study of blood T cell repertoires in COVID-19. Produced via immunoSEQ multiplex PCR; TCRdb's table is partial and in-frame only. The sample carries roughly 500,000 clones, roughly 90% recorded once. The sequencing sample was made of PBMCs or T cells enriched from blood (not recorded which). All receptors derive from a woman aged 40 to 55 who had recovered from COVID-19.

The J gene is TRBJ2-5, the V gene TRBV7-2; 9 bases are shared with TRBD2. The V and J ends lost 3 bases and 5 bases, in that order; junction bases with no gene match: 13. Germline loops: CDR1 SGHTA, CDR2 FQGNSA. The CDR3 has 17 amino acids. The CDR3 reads CASSFLLTSGGVETQYF. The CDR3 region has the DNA TGTGCCAGCAGCTTCCTACTGACTAGCGGAGGGGTGGAGACCCAGTACTTC.

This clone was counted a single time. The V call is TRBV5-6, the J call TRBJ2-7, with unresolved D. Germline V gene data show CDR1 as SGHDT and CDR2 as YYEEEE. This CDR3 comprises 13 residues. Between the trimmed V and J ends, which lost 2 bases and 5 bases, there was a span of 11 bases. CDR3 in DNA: TGTGCCAGCAGCTTCAATATCCTAAACGAGCAGTACTTC. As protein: CASSFNILNEQYF.

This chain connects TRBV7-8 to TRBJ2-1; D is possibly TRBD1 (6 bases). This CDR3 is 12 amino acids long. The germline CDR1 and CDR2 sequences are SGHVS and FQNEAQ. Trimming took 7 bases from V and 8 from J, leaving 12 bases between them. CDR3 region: CASTRGRDEQFF. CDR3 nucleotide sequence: TGTGCCAGCACCAGGGGTAGGGATGAGCAGTTCTTC.

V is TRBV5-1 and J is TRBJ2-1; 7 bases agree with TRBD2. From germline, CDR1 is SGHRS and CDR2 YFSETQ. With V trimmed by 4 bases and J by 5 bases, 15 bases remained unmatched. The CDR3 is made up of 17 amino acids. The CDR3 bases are TGCGCCAGCAGCATCCATGCCGGGGAGGGGTCCGACAATGAGCAGTTCTTC. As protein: CASSIHAGEGSDNEQFF. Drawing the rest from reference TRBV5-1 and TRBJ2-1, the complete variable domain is KAGVTQTPRYLIKTRGQQVTLSCSPISGHRSVSWYQQTPGQGLQFLFEYFSETQRNKGNFPGRFSGRQFSNSRSEMNVSTLELGDSALYLCASSIHAGEGSDNEQFFGPGTRLTVL.

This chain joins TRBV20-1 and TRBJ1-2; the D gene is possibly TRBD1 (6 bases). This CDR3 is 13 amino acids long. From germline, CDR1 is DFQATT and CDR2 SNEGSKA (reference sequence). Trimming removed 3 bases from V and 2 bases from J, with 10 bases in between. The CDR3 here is CSASGTINYGYTF. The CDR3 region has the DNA TGCAGTGCTAGTGGGACAATCAACTATGGCTACACCTTC.

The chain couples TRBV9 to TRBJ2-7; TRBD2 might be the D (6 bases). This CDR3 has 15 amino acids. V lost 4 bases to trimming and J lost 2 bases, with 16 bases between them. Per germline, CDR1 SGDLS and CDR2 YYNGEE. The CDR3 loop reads CASSREAQAPYEQYF. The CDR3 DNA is TGTGCCAGCAGCAGGGAGGCACAGGCCCCCTACGAGCAGTACTTC.

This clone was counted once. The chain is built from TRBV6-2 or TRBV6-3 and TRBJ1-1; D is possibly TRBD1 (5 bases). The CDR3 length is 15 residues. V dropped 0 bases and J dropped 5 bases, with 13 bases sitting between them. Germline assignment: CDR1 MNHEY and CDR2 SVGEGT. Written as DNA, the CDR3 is TGTGCCAGCAGTTACTCATCCCAGGGAAGGACTGAAGCTTTCTTT. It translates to CASSYSSQGRTEAFF.